Sequencing of this T cell receptor (beta chain) was carried out in a study of blood T cell repertoires in COVID-19. Sequencing was performed with immunoSEQ multiplex PCR; in TCRdb, only in-frame clones are kept and a portion is missing. The sample includes about 200,000 clones, more than 75% of them seen just once. The CDR3 extends over 17 amino acids. V shed 5 bases, J shed 0 bases, and the junction held 11 bases outside the gene matches. Germline V gives CDR1 SGHTA, CDR2 FQGNSA. This chain links TRBV7-2 with TRBJ1-1, with TRBD1 matching over 8 bases. The clonotype comes from a woman in her fifties or sixties with acute COVID-19. Sequencing input: PBMCs or T cells enriched from blood (not recorded which). DNA for the CDR3: TGTGCCAGCAGCCGGACAGGGATTGAGGTAATGAACACTGAAGCTTTCTTT. Translation: CASSRTGIEVMNTEAFF.